The TCR beta chain described here comes from a study of cytomegalovirus exposure and HLA in healthy donors. To note about this clone: No antigen is known for it.

Germline CDR1 is SQVTM and CDR2 is ANQGSEA. V was pared by 7 bases and J by 5 bases, with 9 bases of the junction left unmatched. The CDR3 is 13 residues long. Overall study findings and caveats: Earlier analysis looked at TCR beta V segments, and most were productive about 87% or about 30% of the time.

The study ran its PCR with 60 Vbeta and 13 Jbeta primers. This table comes from immunoSEQ multiplex PCR, and its TCRdb copy is limited to in-frame clones, with some not included. The table lists 150,000 to 200,000 clones, 76% of them singletons. The sample taken for sequencing was PBMCs. J is TRBJ1-1 and V is TRBV29-1, with 8 bases matching TRBD1. The sequence was obtained from a male donor in good health and CMV-seronegative. The CDR3 coding sequence is TGCAGCGGCGGACAGGGTGAACGGACTGAAGCTTTCTTT. Protein sequence: CSGGQGERTEAFF.